The 24 T cell receptor beta chains given below trace back to one sample, sequenced in a study of T cells in Graves' hyperthyroidism and ophthalmopathy (dated by TCRdb to between 2018 and 2021). To prepare the library, multiplex PCR was applied. The instrument given in TCRdb is Illumina HiSeq 2000. The TCR beta CDR3 regions were amplified from RNA transcripts. The first round of RT-PCR for the TCR CDR3 was performed with the HTBI primer set and the Qiagen OneStep RT-PCR kit. The public reads were quality trimmed at Q25 with fastp and then assembled into clones with MiXCR by TCRdb, keeping productive beta chains. Each entry merges the rows of one CDR3 protein and shows their most common DNA and genes. The sample contains around 300,000 distinct CDR3 sequences, about 20% of them found a single time. 50% to 75% of the sample is in the top ten clones. Input material: blood. The receptor set was obtained from a man aged 25 to 40 with Graves' ophthalmopathy.

The V and J genes are TRBV30 and TRBJ2-1; 12 bases are shared with TRBD2. With 3 bases clipped from V and 8 bases from J, the junction kept 2 bases outside the gene matches. The CDR3 runs 13 residues. CDR1 and CDR2 (germline): GTSNPN, SVGIG (reference sequence). In nucleotides, the CDR3 is TGTGCCTGGAGGGGACTAGCGGGCGATGAGCAGTTCTTC. As protein: CAWRGLAGDEQFF.

This clonotype was counted between two and nine times. V gene TRBV27 combines with J gene TRBJ2-3; maybe TRBD2 (6 bases). Trimming stripped 4 bases from V and 7 bases from J, with 15 bases between. The germline V gene has CDR1 MNHEY and CDR2 SMNVEV (reference sequence). The CDR3 sequence is 14 residues long. The CDR3 coding sequence is TGTGCCAGCAGTTCTTACGGGGGACTGAATACGCAGTATTTT. Translation: CASSSYGGLNTQYF.

The CDR3 loop is CASSFRITDTQYF. CDR3 in DNA: TGTGCCAGCAGTTTCAGGATAACAGATACGCAGTATTTT. The gene calls are TRBV12-3 or TRBV12-4 and TRBJ2-3, with D unclear. The CDR3 is 13 amino acids. Between the trimmed V and J ends, which lost 3 bases and 3 bases, there was a span of 7 bases.

The chain uses TRBV6-2 or TRBV6-3 and TRBJ2-1; 7 bases are shared with TRBD1. The V gene's germline CDR1 is MNHEY and CDR2 SVGEGT. J lost 11 bases, V lost 2 bases, and 3 bases had no gene match. The CDR3 has 12 residues. CDR3 DNA sequence: TGTGCCAGCAGTTACGACAGGGATAAGCAGTTCTTC. It translates to CASSYDRDKQFF.

This chain joins TRBV19 and TRBJ2-1; the match to TRBD2 covers 8 bases. Looked up from germline, CDR1 is LNHDA and CDR2 is SQIVND (reference sequence). The CDR3 contains 16 residues. V dropped 6 bases and J dropped 4; count of bases not matched to a gene: 11. The CDR3 protein is CASSKPGLGGYNEQFF. Written as DNA, the CDR3 is TGTGCCAGTAGCAAGCCGGGACTAGGTGGTTACAATGAGCAGTTCTTC.

In nucleotides, the CDR3 is TGTGCCAGCAGCTCACGGACGCAGAGTGGGAACACTGAAGCTTTCTTT. It encodes CASSSRTQSGNTEAFF. The V call is TRBV7-8, the J call TRBJ1-1, with D unresolved. The CDR3 is 16 residues long. Germline V gene data show CDR1 as SGHVS and CDR2 as FQNEAQ. V was trimmed by 4 bases and J by 1 base, leaving 16 bases between them. Using reference TRBV7-8 and TRBJ1-1 for the parts outside the CDR3, the full variable domain is GAGVSQSPRYKVAKRGQDVALRCDPISGHVSLFWYQQALGQGPEFLTYFQNEAQLDKSGLPSDRFFAERPEGSVSTLKIQRTQQEDSAVYLCASSSRTQSGNTEAFFGQGTRLTVV.

This clonotype turned up a few times. The chain employs TRBV30 and TRBJ2-5; no definite D call. The CDR3 totals 17 residues. With 2 bases removed from V and 2 bases from J, the gap between germline ends came to 21 bases. Germline assignment: CDR1 GTSNPN and CDR2 SVGIG (reference sequence). The CDR3 here is CAWSRRRYYTSQETQYF. The CDR3 DNA reads TGTGCCTGGAGTCGTCGACGCTACTACACCTCACAAGAGACCCAGTACTTC.

This clonotype was detected a few times. This CDR3 reads CASSFYGQHNSPLHF. For the CDR3, the DNA is TGTGCCAGCAGCTTCTACGGACAACATAATTCACCCCTCCACTTT. This sequence joins TRBV7-9 and TRBJ1-6, with D tentatively TRBD1 (5 bases). Looked up from germline, CDR1 is SEHNR and CDR2 is FQNEAQ (reference sequence). This CDR3 region has 15 residues. Between the trimmed V and J ends, which lost 3 bases and 5 bases, there was a span of 11 bases.

Concerning this clonotype: A much larger clone lies a single base off, so this may be a read error. J is TRBJ2-7 and V is TRBV9; no clear D gene. The end of the DNA fits TRBJ2-1 better, so the J call may be wrong. CDR1 and CDR2 (germline): SGDLS, YYNGEE. This CDR3 contains 16 residues. In DNA, the CDR3 is TGTGCCAGCAGTTACCATCCTCGACTCGACTCCTACGAGCAGTTCTTC. Its protein product is CASSYHPRLDSYEQFF.

This clonotype was seen more than once but under ten times. CDR3 nucleotide sequence: TGTGCCACACGAGGGGCAGGGGTCGAGCAGTACTTC. It specifies CATRGAGVEQYF. This rearrangement joins TRBV28 to TRBJ2-7; possible D gene TRBD1, 6 bases. Trimming stripped 10 bases from V and 6 bases from J, with 16 bases between. Germline V lookup: CDR1 MDHEN, CDR2 SYDVKM. The CDR3 is 12 residues long.

This chain connects TRBV5-1 to TRBJ2-1; D is possibly TRBD2 (6 bases). The CDR3 runs 16 residues. Trimming pared 3 bases from V and 3 bases from J, leaving 16 bases between. CDR1 and CDR2 (germline): SGHRS, YFSETQ. The CDR3 loop reads CASSSDPRRVYNEQFF. DNA for the CDR3: TGCGCCAGCAGCTCCGACCCGCGGAGGGTCTACAATGAGCAGTTCTTC.

The table lists this clonotype with a few counts. The gene calls are TRBV7-3 and TRBJ2-1; no reliable D call. Trimming cost V 5 bases and J 5 bases, with 10 bases left between them. Germline CDR1 SGHTA, CDR2 FQGTGA. The CDR3 contains 13 residues. The CDR3 reads CASSTSRDNEQFF. The CDR3 DNA reads TGTGCCAGCAGCACCTCCCGGGACAATGAGCAGTTCTTC.

This clonotype was picked up a small number of times. This chain uses TRBV13 with TRBJ1-2; D unclear. Trimming removed 2 bases from V and 2 bases from J, with 15 bases in between. The CDR3 runs to 16 residues. Germline CDR1 PRHDT, CDR2 FYEKMQ (reference sequence). CDR3 region: CASSLLFSYGNYGYTF. CDR3 DNA sequence: TGTGCCAGCAGCTTACTGTTTAGTTACGGAAACTATGGCTACACCTTC. Full variable domain (rest looked up from reference TRBV13 and TRBJ1-2): AAGVIQSPRHLIKEKRETATLKCYPIPRHDTVYWYQQGPGQDPQFLISFYEKMQSDKGSIPDRFSAQQFSDYHSELNMSSLELGDSALYFCASSLLFSYGNYGYTFGSGTRLTVV.

The V gene is TRBV20-1, the J gene TRBJ2-7; possibly TRBD1 for D (5 bases). The last part of the DNA fits TRBJ2-1 better; the J call may be wrong. CDR3 size: 14 residues. In germline, CDR1 is DFQATT, CDR2 SNEGSKA (reference sequence). The CDR3 region is CSARDFSRAYEQFF. CDR3 DNA sequence: TGCAGTGCTAGAGATTTCTCCAGGGCCTACGAGCAGTTCTTC.

V is TRBV11-2 and J is TRBJ2-2; 11 bases are shared with TRBD1. The CDR3 consists of 18 residues. The J segment lost 6 bases and the V segment lost 5 bases, leaving 14 bases of the junction unmatched. In germline, CDR1 is SGHAT, CDR2 FQNNGV. The CDR3 spells CASSLWGQGEFLAGELFF. In DNA form, the CDR3 reads TGTGCCAGCAGCCTTTGGGGACAGGGGGAATTTTTGGCCGGGGAGCTGTTTTTT.

The table lists this clonotype with many counts. The genes are TRBV11-2 and TRBJ2-3, with D maybe TRBD2 (6 bases). Trimming removed 2 bases at V and 0 bases at J, with 9 bases between. The CDR3 sequence is 15 residues long. The germline V gene has CDR1 SGHAT and CDR2 FQNNGV. This chain's CDR3 is CASSLFGGSTDTQYF. The CDR3 DNA sequence: TGTGCCAGCAGCTTATTCGGGGGAAGCACAGATACGCAGTATTTT.

This clonotype appeared a few times. The chain is built from TRBV5-1 and TRBJ1-2; D perhaps matches TRBD1 (6 bases). Trimming took off 4 bases at V and 6 bases at J, with 10 bases between the two ends. Germline CDR1 is SGHRS and CDR2 is YFSETQ. The CDR3 covers 12 residues. In DNA, the CDR3 is TGCGCCAGCAGCGACAACAGGGATGGCTACACCTTC. Its protein is CASSDNRDGYTF.

This clonotype was seen more than once but under ten times. V usage is TRBV29-1 and J usage is TRBJ2-3; TRBD1 aligns across 8 bases. Germline CDR1 and CDR2: SQVTM and ANQGSEA. The CDR3 runs 14 residues. V was pared by 6 bases and J by 1 base, with 6 bases of the junction left unmatched. CDR3 sequence: CSVQGGPGTDTQYF. The CDR3 DNA follows: TGCAGCGTACAGGGGGGCCCTGGCACAGATACGCAGTATTTT.

This clonotype turned up a few times. One end of the junction is discordant with germline, which a read error may explain. The chain is built from TRBV20-1 and TRBJ2-2; TRBD2 is a possible D gene (5 bases). The CDR3 runs to 11 residues. In germline, CDR1 is DFQATT, CDR2 SNEGSKA (reference sequence). The CDR3 sequence is CSALGPGELFF. The CDR3 DNA is TGCAGTGCTCTCGGGCCCGGGGAACTGTTTTTT.

This clonotype was seen a few times. This sequence joins TRBV9 and TRBJ2-7; D unclear. Per germline, CDR1 SGDLS and CDR2 YYNGEE. The CDR3 runs to 15 residues. V lost 0 bases and J 0 bases, leaving 10 bases between the germline ends. CDR3 region: CASSVGNQPSYEQYF. The CDR3 DNA follows: TGTGCCAGCAGCGTAGGGAATCAACCCTCCTACGAGCAGTACTTC.

The chain is built from TRBV7-8 and TRBJ2-6, with 7 bases fitting TRBD2. CDR1 is SGHVS and CDR2 is FQNEAQ in the germline V gene. The CDR3 has 15 amino acids. The trim removed 6 bases at V and 4 bases at J, leaving 6 bases unmatched. The CDR3 DNA reads as TGTGCCAGCAGAATCCTAGCGGCCGGGGCCAACGTCCTGACTTTC. Protein: CASRILAAGANVLTF.

This clonotype was detected a few times. The chain couples TRBV12-3 or TRBV12-4 to TRBJ2-7, with D possibly matching TRBD1 (6 bases). The CDR3 is 14 residues long. The germline V and J ends were trimmed by 2 bases and 5 bases, with 13 bases remaining between them. CDR3 coding DNA: TGTGCCAGCAGTTTACAAGGGGGACCCAACGAGCAGTACTTC. It specifies CASSLQGGPNEQYF.

This clonotype was detected only a few times. The V gene is TRBV7-9, the J gene TRBJ1-5, with unresolved D. CDR1 and CDR2 (germline): SEHNR, FQNEAQ (reference sequence). With 5 bases removed from V and 13 bases from J, the gap between germline ends came to 15 bases. The CDR3 sequence is 12 residues long. CDR3 in amino acids: CASSSPGRPQHF. CDR3 in DNA: TGTGCCAGCAGCAGCCCTGGACGCCCGCAGCATTTT.

This rearrangement joins TRBV24-1 to TRBJ1-1; D may be TRBD1 (5 bases). Germline CDR1 and CDR2: KGHDR and SFDVKD. V was pared by 9 bases and J by 5 bases, with 12 bases between. This CDR3 contains 12 residues. This CDR3 reads CATSSGGTEAFF. DNA for the CDR3: TGTGCCACCTCCTCGGGGGGAACTGAAGCTTTCTTT.